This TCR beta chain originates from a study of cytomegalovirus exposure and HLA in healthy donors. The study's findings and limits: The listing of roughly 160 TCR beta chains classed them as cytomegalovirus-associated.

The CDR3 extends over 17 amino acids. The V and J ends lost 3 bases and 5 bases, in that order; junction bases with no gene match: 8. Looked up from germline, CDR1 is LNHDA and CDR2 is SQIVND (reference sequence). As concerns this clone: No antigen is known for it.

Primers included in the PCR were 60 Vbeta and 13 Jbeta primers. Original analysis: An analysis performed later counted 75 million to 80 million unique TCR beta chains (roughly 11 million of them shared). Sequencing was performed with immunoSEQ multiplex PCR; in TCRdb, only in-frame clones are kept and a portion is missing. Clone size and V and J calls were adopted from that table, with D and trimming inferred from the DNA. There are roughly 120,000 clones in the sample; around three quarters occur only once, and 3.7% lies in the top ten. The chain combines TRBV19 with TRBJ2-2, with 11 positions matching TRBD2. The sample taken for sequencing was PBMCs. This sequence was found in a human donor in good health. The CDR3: CASSMALAGGPTGELFF. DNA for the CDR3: TGTGCCAGTAGTATGGCCTTAGCGGGAGGGCCGACCGGGGAGCTGTTTTTT.